The sequence of this T cell receptor beta chain was determined in a study of blood T cell repertoires in COVID-19. Across the study: From the United States, Italy and Spain came samples of acute and convalescent COVID-19. PBMCs, B-cell-depleted T cells, or T cells were the source of the cDNA or gDNA that made up the material.

Per the authors' pipeline: Nucleated cell number was recorded as an estimate derived from reference gene primer amplification. TCRdb keeps only in-frame clones here, not all; method: immunoSEQ multiplex PCR. The V and J calls and clone size were taken over from that table, and D and trimming were inferred from the DNA. The repertoire consists of 300,000 or so clones, with over 80% occurring once and the leading ten covering over 3.5%. The length of the CDR3 is 15 residues. Per germline, CDR1 MNHEY and CDR2 SMNVEV (reference sequence). After removal of 5 bases from V and 7 bases from J, the junction contained 7 bases not matched to a gene.

This chain connects TRBV27 to TRBJ2-2; TRBD1 matches at 10 bases. Sequences were obtained from peripheral blood. This receptor was obtained from a middle-aged woman with acute or convalescent COVID-19. The CDR3: CASSVPGQGNGELFF. DNA for the CDR3: TGTGCCAGCAGTGTCCCGGGACAGGGGAACGGGGAGCTGTTTTTT.